The clone carrying this T cell receptor (beta chain) has a count of ten or more. Its antigen is unknown. Germline CDR1 LGHNA, CDR2 YSLEER. V was clipped by 4 bases and J by 5 bases, with 14 bases between them. This CDR3 spans 14 amino acids. The sample belongs to a study of molecular identifiers for immune sequencing clone quantification. Study conclusions and caveats: Naive cells had under 1% of molecules in clones above 20 RNA copies, effectors over 99%.

For bulk TCR libraries, previously described methods and listed TCR primers were used. TCRdb re-derived calls from the PCR reads in MiXCR, one entry per CDR3 protein. The table lists 300,000 to 400,000 distinct CDR3 sequences, around 21% of them singletons. The sequence was obtained from a human donor in good health. Some libraries in this study had Jurkat cell RNA spiked in. What was sequenced was naive CD8+ T cells from blood, with Jurkat cell RNA spiked in. Regarding subset: FACS-sorted CD8+CD4-CCR7+CD45RA+ naive T cells. The V and J genes are TRBV4-3 and TRBJ1-2, with D uncertain. The CDR3, as DNA: TGCGCCAGCAGCCCCGCGGGGTCGGTATATGGCTACACCTTC. It specifies CASSPAGSVYGYTF.